The 2 T cell receptor beta chains reported below all come from one sample, sequenced in a study of Tregs in tolerant kidney transplant recipients. The table came from immunoSEQ multiplex PCR; TCRdb's copy has only in-frame clones and leaves some out. Of roughly 99,000 clones in the sample, 93% were seen once. Specimen: CD4+ T cells from blood, collected before the transplant. The receptors shown here come from a human donor who received a combined kidney and bone marrow transplant.

J is TRBJ2-5 and V is TRBV18; 9 bases fit TRBD1. The CDR3 runs to 14 residues. CDR1 is KGHSH, CDR2 LQKENI, per germline. The V segment lost 3 bases and the J segment 4 bases; nucleotides outside the gene matches: 3. Here the CDR3 reads CASSPGQGSETQYF. CDR3 nucleotide sequence: TGTGCCAGCTCACCGGGACAGGGTTCAGAGACCCAGTACTTC.

This rearrangement joins TRBV4-1 to TRBJ1-1; 9 bases fit TRBD1. J lost 6 bases, V lost 3 bases, and 14 bases had no gene match. Germline V gives CDR1 MGHRA, CDR2 YSYEKL. The CDR3 is 17 residues long. CDR3 amino acids: CASSQGTGRSSSAEAFF. The CDR3 DNA reads TGCGCCAGCAGCCAGGGGACAGGGAGGTCTAGTTCCGCTGAAGCTTTCTTT.